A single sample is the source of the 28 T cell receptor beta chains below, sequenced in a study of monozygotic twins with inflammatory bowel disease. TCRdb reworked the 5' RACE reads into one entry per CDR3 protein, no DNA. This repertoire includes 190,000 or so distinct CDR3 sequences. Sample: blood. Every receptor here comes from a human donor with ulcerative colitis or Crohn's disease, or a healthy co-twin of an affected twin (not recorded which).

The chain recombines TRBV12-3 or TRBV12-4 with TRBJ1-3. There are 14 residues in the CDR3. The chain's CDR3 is CASSFVDSGNTIYF.

The CDR3 spells CASSPNRGPPNIQYF. The rearrangement uses TRBV27 and TRBJ2-4; TCRdb picks TRBD1, but there is no DNA to check that call. CDR1 is MNHEY and CDR2 is SMNVEV in the germline V gene (reference sequence). This CDR3 spans 15 amino acids.

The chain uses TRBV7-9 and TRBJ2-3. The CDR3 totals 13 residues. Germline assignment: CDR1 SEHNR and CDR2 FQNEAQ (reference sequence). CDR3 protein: CASSSWGADTQYF.

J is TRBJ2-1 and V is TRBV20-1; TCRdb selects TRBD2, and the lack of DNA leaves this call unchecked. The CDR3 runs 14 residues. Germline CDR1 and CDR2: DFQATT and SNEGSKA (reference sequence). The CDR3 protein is CSALLAGGNNEQFF.

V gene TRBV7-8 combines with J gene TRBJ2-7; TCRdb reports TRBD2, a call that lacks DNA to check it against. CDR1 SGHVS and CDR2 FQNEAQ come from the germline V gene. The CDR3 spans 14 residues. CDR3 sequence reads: CASSEGLEFYEQYF. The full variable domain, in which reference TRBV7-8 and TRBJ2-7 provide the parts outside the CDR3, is GAGVSQSPRYKVAKRGQDVALRCDPISGHVSLFWYQQALGQGPEFLTYFQNEAQLDKSGLPSDRFFAERPEGSVSTLKIQRTQQEDSAVYLCASSEGLEFYEQYFGPGTRLTVT.

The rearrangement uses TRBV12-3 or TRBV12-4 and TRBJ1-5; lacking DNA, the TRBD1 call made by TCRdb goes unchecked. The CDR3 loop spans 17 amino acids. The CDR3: CASSLNPDSYSNQPQHF.

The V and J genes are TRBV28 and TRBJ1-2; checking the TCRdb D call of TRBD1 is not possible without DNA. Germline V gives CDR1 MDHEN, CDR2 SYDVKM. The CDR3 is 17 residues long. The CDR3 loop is CASSSGLGTGLNYGYTF.

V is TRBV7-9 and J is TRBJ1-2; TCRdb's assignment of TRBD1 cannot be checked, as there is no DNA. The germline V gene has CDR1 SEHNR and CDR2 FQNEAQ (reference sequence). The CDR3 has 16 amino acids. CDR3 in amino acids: CASSRYFMDRVYGYTF.

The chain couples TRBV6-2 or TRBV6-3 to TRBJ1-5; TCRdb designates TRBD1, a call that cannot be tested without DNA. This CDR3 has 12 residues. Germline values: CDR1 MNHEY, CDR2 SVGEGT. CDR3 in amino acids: CASRPRGEPQHF.

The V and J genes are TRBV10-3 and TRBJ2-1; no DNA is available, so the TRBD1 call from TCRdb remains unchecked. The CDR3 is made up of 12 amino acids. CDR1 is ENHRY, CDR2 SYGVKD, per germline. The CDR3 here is CAISVGGNEQFF.

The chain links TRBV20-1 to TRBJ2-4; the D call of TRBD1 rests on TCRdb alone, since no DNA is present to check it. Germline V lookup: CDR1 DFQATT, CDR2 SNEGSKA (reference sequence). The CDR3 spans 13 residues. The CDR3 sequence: CSAREVPENMQYF.

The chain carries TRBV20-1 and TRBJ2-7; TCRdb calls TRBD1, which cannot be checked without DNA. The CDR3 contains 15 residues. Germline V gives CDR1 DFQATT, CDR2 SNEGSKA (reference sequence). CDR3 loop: CSAGGGGQGALEQYF.

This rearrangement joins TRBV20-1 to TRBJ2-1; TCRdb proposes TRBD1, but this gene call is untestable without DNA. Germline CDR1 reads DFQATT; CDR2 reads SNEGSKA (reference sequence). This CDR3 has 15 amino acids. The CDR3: CSAGGGSSHYNEQFF.

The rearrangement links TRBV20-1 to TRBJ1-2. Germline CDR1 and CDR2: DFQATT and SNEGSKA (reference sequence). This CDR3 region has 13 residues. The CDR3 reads CSAGAPSNYGYTF.

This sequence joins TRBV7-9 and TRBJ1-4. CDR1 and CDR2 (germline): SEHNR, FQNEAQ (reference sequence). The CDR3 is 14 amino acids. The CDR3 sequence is CASSQDQANEKLFF.

This chain's CDR3 is CASSQEAGTGITEAFF. The gene calls are TRBV4-2 and TRBJ1-1; the D gene TCRdb calls, TRBD1, cannot be checked with no DNA. The CDR3 consists of 16 residues. The germline CDR1 and CDR2 sequences are LGHNA and YNFKEQ.

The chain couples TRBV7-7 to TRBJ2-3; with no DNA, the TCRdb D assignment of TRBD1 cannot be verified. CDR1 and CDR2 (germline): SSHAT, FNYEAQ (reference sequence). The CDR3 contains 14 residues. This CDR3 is CASSFRGTADTQYF.

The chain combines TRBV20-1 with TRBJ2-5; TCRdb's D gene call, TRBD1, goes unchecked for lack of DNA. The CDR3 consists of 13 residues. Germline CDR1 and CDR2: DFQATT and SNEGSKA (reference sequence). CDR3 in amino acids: CSAFAAGLETQYF.

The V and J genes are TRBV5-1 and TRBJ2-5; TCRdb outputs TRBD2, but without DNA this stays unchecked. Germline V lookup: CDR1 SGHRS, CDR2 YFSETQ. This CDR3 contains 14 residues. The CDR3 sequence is CASSSGKNQETQYF.

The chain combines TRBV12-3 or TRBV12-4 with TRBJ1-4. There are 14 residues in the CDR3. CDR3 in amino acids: CASGRTVLNEKLFF.

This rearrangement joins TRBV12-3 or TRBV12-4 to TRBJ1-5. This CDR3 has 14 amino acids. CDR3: CASSLEQSNQPQHF.

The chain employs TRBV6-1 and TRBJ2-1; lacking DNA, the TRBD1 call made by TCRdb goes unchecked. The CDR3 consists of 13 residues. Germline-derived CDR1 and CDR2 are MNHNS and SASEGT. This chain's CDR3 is CASRAGGFNEQFF.

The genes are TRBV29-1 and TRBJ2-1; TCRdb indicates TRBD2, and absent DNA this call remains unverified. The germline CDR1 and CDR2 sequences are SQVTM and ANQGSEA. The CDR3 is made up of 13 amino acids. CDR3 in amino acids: CSVTPTSGGEQFF.

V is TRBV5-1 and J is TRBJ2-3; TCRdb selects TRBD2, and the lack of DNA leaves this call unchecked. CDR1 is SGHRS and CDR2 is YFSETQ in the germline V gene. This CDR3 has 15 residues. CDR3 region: CASSDGTRGTDTQYF.

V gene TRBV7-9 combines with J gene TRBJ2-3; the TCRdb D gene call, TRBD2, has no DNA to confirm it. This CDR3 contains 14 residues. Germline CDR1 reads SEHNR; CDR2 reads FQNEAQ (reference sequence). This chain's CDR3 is CASSAGLPVDTQYF.

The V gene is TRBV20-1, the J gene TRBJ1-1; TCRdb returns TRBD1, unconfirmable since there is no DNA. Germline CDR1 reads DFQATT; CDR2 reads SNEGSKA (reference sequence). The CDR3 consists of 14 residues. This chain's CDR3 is CSARDRGAGTEAFF.

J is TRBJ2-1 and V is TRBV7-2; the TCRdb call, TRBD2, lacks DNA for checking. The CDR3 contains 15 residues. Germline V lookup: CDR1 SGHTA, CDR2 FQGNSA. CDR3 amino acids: CASSFLGLAGNEQFF.

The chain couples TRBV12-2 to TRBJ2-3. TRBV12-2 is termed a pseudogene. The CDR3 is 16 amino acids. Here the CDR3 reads CASRCASGDSTDTQYF.